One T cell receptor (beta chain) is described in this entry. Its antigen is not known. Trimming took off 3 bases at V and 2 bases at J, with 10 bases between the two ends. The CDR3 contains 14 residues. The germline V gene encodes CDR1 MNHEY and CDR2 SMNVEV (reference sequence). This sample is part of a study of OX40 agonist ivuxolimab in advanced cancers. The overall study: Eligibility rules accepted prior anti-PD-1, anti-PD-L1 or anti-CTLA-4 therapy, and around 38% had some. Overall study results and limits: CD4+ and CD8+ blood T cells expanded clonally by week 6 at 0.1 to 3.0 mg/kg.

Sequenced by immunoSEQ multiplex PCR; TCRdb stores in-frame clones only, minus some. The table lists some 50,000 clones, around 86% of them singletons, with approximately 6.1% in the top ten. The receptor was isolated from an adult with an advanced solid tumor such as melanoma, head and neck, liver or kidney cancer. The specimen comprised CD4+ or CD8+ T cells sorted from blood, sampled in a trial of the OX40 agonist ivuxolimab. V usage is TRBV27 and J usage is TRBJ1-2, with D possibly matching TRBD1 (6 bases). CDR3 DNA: TGTGCCAGCAGTTTCAACAGGGCGAACTATGGCTACACCTTC. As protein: CASSFNRANYGYTF.